One sample yielded the 25 T cell receptor beta chains listed below, sequenced in a study of beta chain features in type 1 diabetes. The study, taken as a whole, reports: For Type 1 diabetes patients, all four CD4+ subsets carried TCRB CDR3s that were moderately but significantly shorter.

All of the isolated RNA was reverse transcribed, so expressed TCRB transcripts were sequenced. Here immunoSEQ multiplex PCR was the method, and the copy in TCRdb shows in-frame clones only, minus some. The sample records fewer than 350,000 clones, about 15% being singletons. Antigens of these TCRs are unknown. The source material was naive CD4+ T cells from blood. These TCRs come from a man between 18 and 29 years old with type 1 diabetes.

Only a few counts were recorded for this clone. The chain couples TRBV7-2 to TRBJ2-3; a possible D gene is TRBD2 (7 bases). This CDR3 is 14 amino acids long. The germline V gene encodes CDR1 SGHTA and CDR2 FQGNSA. Trimming stripped 3 bases from V and 5 bases from J, with 12 bases between. Written as DNA, the CDR3 is TGTGCCAGCAGCTTCGAGGGGGGGGGAGATACGCAGTATTTT. It encodes CASSFEGGGDTQYF.

V gene TRBV6-6 combines with J gene TRBJ2-5, with a weak D call TRBD1 (7 bases). V was cut by 7 bases and J by 6 bases, with 21 bases left in between. The germline V gene has CDR1 MNHNY and CDR2 SVGAGI (reference sequence). The CDR3 runs to 15 residues. CDR3 in DNA: TGTGCCAGCACTACGGGACAGTGGAGGGGGCAGACCCAGTACTTC. Translation gives CASTTGQWRGQTQYF.

This clone was recorded a few times. The gene calls are TRBV6-6 and TRBJ2-7; TRBD2 is a possible D gene (6 bases). Germline CDR1 and CDR2: MNHNY and SVGAGI (reference sequence). V dropped 5 bases and J dropped 9 bases, with 20 bases sitting between them. This CDR3 has 14 amino acids. This CDR3 reads CASSLRGGTQTQYF. The CDR3, as DNA: TGTGCCAGCAGTCTCCGGGGAGGCACTCAGACGCAGTACTTC.

Only a few counts were recorded for this clone. The J gene is TRBJ2-4, the V gene TRBV7-2; the match to TRBD2 covers 11 bases. The CDR3 has 17 residues. The germline V gene has CDR1 SGHTA and CDR2 FQGNSA. V dropped 5 bases and J dropped 2; count of bases not matched to a gene: 8. Written as DNA, the CDR3 is TGTGCCAGCAGCCCCGGGGGACTAGCGGAAACCAAAAACATTCAGTACTTC. It translates to CASSPGGLAETKNIQYF.

There are a few counts of this clone. The V call is TRBV4-3, the J call TRBJ1-5, with D unresolved. V was trimmed by 4 bases and J by 7 bases, leaving 14 bases between them. The CDR3 loop spans 14 amino acids. CDR1 is LGHNA and CDR2 is YSLEER in the germline V gene. CDR3 nucleotide sequence: TGCGCCAGCAGCCCTCACCAGGACTACCAGCCCCAGCATTTT. It codes for CASSPHQDYQPQHF.

This chain links TRBV1 with TRBJ2-4; the D call in the table, TRBD2, was not verified against the DNA. TRBV1 is flagged as a pseudogene. The CDR3 has 18 residues. The CDR3 coding sequence is TGCACCAGCAGCCCACCCCCCCTAGCGGATCTCACCAAAAACATTCAGTACTTC. Translated, it gives CTSSPPPLADLTKNIQYF.

This clone appeared a few times. The rearrangement uses TRBV5-6 and TRBJ1-2; no firm D call. The CDR3 length is 13 residues. Deletions cut 1 base from V and 1 base from J, with 5 bases between. CDR1 and CDR2 (germline): SGHDT, YYEEEE. The CDR3 DNA is TGTGCCAGCAGCTTGTTACATAACTATGGCTACACCTTC. The encoded protein is CASSLLHNYGYTF.

The V call is TRBV28, the J call TRBJ2-1; TRBD1 agrees at 11 bases. This CDR3 spans 16 amino acids. V gave up 5 bases and J gave up 7 bases; unmatched junction bases: 10. In germline, CDR1 is MDHEN, CDR2 SYDVKM. Written as DNA, the CDR3 is TGTGCCAGCAGTCGCCCCGGGACAGGGGGGTATAATGAGCAGTTCTTC. Its protein is CASSRPGTGGYNEQFF.

The chain uses TRBV6-5 and TRBJ2-5; D remains unclear. The CDR3 runs 15 residues. Germline values: CDR1 MNHEY, CDR2 SVGAGI. V was shortened by 0 bases and J by 0 bases, with 8 bases between the two germline ends. The CDR3 loop reads CASSYSPVYQETQYF. The CDR3 DNA reads TGTGCCAGCAGTTACTCTCCAGTATACCAAGAGACCCAGTACTTC.

This clone was seen only a few times. The CDR3 protein is CASSPKAWTSGTYEQYF. CDR3 in DNA: TGTGCCAGCAGCCCGAAGGCCTGGACTAGCGGGACCTACGAGCAGTACTTC. The gene calls are TRBV5-4 and TRBJ2-7; TRBD2 matches 12 bases. This CDR3 is built from 17 residues. Germline loops: CDR1 SGHNT, CDR2 YYREEE (reference sequence). Losses at the gene ends were 4 bases for V and 2 bases for J; bases not matched to a gene: 10.

This clone was seen only a few times. The rearrangement uses TRBV30 and TRBJ2-7; TRBD1 aligns across 8 bases. The CDR3 totals 13 residues. V was clipped by 8 bases and J by 2 bases; unmatched bases: 8. Germline CDR1 is GTSNPN and CDR2 is SVGIG (reference sequence). The CDR3 here is CAGQGDRTYEQYF. The DNA of the CDR3 is TGTGCCGGGCAGGGGGACAGGACCTACGAGCAGTACTTC.

This clone was seen a handful of times. The CDR3, as DNA: TGTGCCAGCAGCCAAAAGGGGCCTAACTATGGCTACACCTTC. It yields the protein CASSQKGPNYGYTF. The chain employs TRBV7-9 and TRBJ1-2, with D perhaps TRBD1 (5 bases). From germline, CDR1 is SEHNR and CDR2 FQNEAQ (reference sequence). The ends were cut back, 5 bases at V and 0 bases at J, with 10 bases in the middle. This CDR3 is built from 14 residues.

V usage is TRBV18 and J usage is TRBJ2-3, with a weak D call TRBD1 (6 bases). The CDR3 length is 14 residues. Germline V gene sequence: CDR1 KGHSH, CDR2 LQKENI. The germline V and J ends were trimmed by 3 bases and 2 bases, with 9 bases remaining between them. The CDR3 sequence is CASSPGQHTDTQYF. The CDR3 DNA reads as TGTGCCAGCTCACCTGGACAGCACACAGATACGCAGTATTTT.

The chain carries TRBV15 and TRBJ2-3; D might be TRBD2 (6 bases). From germline, CDR1 is LNHNV and CDR2 YYDKDF (reference sequence). The V gene lost 1 base and the J gene lost 0 bases, with 14 bases spanning the gap. This CDR3 has 17 residues. In DNA form, the CDR3 reads TGTGCCACCAGCAGAGCTCACGTCGGGAGTAGCACAGATACGCAGTATTTT. It encodes CATSRAHVGSSTDTQYF. Using reference TRBV15 and TRBJ2-3 for the parts outside the CDR3, the full variable domain is DAMVIQNPRYQVTQFGKPVTLSCSQTLNHNVMYWYQQKSSQAPKLLFHYYDKDFNNEADTPDNFQSRRPNTSFCFLDIRSPGLGDTAMYLCATSRAHVGSSTDTQYFGPGTRLTVL.

V gene TRBV6-5 combines with J gene TRBJ2-7, with D perhaps TRBD1 (5 bases). Between the trimmed V and J ends, which lost 6 bases and 5 bases, there was a span of 17 bases. The CDR3 contains 14 residues. Germline V gene data show CDR1 as MNHEY and CDR2 as SVGAGI. For the CDR3, the DNA is TGTGCCAGCAGACTCCAATTATCAGGGAACGAGCAGTACTTC. Translated: CASRLQLSGNEQYF.

The chain is built from TRBV19 and TRBJ1-1; D call uncertain. The V gene lost 7 bases and the J gene lost 6 bases, with 18 bases spanning the gap. CDR3 length: 14 amino acids. Germline V lookup: CDR1 LNHDA, CDR2 SQIVND (reference sequence). CDR3 loop: CASKKASIIAEAFF. CDR3 DNA sequence: TGTGCCAGTAAGAAGGCTAGTATTATCGCTGAAGCTTTCTTT.

V is TRBV5-1 and J is TRBJ2-1; D not certain. The CDR3 is 15 residues long. V lost 0 bases to trimming and J lost 2 bases, with 9 bases between them. Germline V gene sequence: CDR1 SGHRS, CDR2 YFSETQ. In DNA, the CDR3 is TGCGCCAGCAGCTTGGTAAGCCCTACCTACAATGAGCAGTTCTTC. Its protein is CASSLVSPTYNEQFF.

The chain combines TRBV7-2 with TRBJ2-4; 8 nucleotides line up with TRBD1. Germline loops: CDR1 SGHTA, CDR2 FQGNSA. The CDR3 length is 16 residues. The V segment lost 2 bases and the J segment 3 bases; nucleotides outside the gene matches: 6. The CDR3 protein is CASSLPTTGVKNIQYF. As DNA, the CDR3 is TGTGCCAGCAGCTTACCTACGACAGGGGTCAAAAACATTCAGTACTTC.

This chain connects TRBV5-4 to TRBJ1-1, with 8 positions matching TRBD1. This CDR3 region has 16 residues. CDR1 and CDR2 (germline): SGHNT, YYREEE (reference sequence). The ends lost 0 bases at V and 4 bases at J; junction bases unmatched: 8. CDR3 coding DNA: TGTGCCAGCAGCTTGGGTGGGGCAGGGGGCCTCACTGAAGCTTTCTTT. Its translation is CASSLGGAGGLTEAFF.

The chain has TRBV7-9 and TRBJ2-4; 9 bases fit TRBD2. This CDR3 is built from 15 residues. J was trimmed by 1 base and V by 3 bases; bases with no gene match: 1. CDR1 is SEHNR and CDR2 is FQNEAQ in the germline V gene (reference sequence). As DNA, the CDR3 is TGTGCCAGCAGCTTGAGCGGGGGGGCCAAAAACATTCAGTACTTC. Translating gives CASSLSGGAKNIQYF.

CDR3 loop: CASSLYGWTGVEETQYF. The CDR3 nucleotides read TGTGCCAGCAGCTTGTATGGTTGGACAGGGGTTGAGGAGACCCAGTACTTC. The rearrangement uses TRBV5-6 and TRBJ2-5, with 9 nucleotides matching TRBD1. V dropped 1 base and J dropped 5; count of bases not matched to a gene: 12. Germline assignment: CDR1 SGHDT and CDR2 YYEEEE. The CDR3 has 17 residues.

This clone was seen more than once but under ten times. V usage is TRBV9 and J usage is TRBJ2-2, with D maybe TRBD1 (5 bases). The CDR3 sequence is 16 residues long. Trimming took 1 base from V and 6 from J, leaving 16 bases between them. Germline V lookup: CDR1 SGDLS, CDR2 YYNGEE. The CDR3 sequence: CASSVIGRADAGELFF. CDR3 sequence (DNA): TGTGCCAGCAGCGTAATCGGCAGGGCTGATGCCGGGGAGCTGTTTTTT.

A few counts support this clone. In the same sample, other DNA sequences code for this CDR3. The chain joins TRBV7-2 to TRBJ2-7; D perhaps matches TRBD2 (6 bases). Trimming stripped 3 bases from V and 2 bases from J, with 11 bases between. The germline V gene encodes CDR1 SGHTA and CDR2 FQGNSA. This CDR3 comprises 14 residues. CDR3 bases: TGTGCCAGCAGCTTGGGTAGCGGCACCTACGAGCAGTACTTC. Its protein product is CASSLGSGTYEQYF.

The chain is built from TRBV5-1 and TRBJ2-5; D is undetermined. CDR1 is SGHRS and CDR2 is YFSETQ in the germline V gene. Trimming shortened V by 0 bases and J by 5 bases, and 8 bases separated the two germline ends. This CDR3 spans 13 amino acids. The CDR3: CASSLVGQETQYF. CDR3 coding DNA: TGCGCCAGCAGCTTGGTTGGCCAGGAGACCCAGTACTTC.

This clone was recorded a few times. The CDR3 DNA reads TGTGCCAGCAGCCCAAGTCCCGGGACATCCCAAGAGACCCAGTACTTC. Protein sequence: CASSPSPGTSQETQYF. The chain recombines TRBV9 with TRBJ2-5; D is possibly TRBD1 (6 bases). The V gene's germline CDR1 is SGDLS and CDR2 YYNGEE. The CDR3 is made up of 16 amino acids. V lost 4 bases and J lost 1, with 17 bases in between.